This TCR beta chain is from a study of CD8+CD57+ T cells in acquired aplastic anemia. Study-wide background: On average, sorted CD4+ and CD8+ cells gave around 3 ug of DNA. CD4+ reads averaged about 11 million in healthy donors. Whole-study findings and limits: Researchers reported that CD8+ Simpson's diversity was not significantly different in patients versus controls. Overlapping CD8+ CDR3 repertoires of patients and controls contained under 35 shared sequences.

The V gene's germline CDR1 is MNHEY and CDR2 SMNVEV (reference sequence). The V gene lost 3 bases and the J gene lost 8 bases, with 13 bases spanning the gap. The CDR3 consists of 13 residues. Genomic DNA served as template for TCR beta VDJ and CDR3 profiling. TCRdb recomputed calls from the reads with MiXCR, one row per CDR3 protein. The table includes some 190,000 distinct CDR3 sequences, 54% detected once. To note about this clonotype: Its antigen is unidentified.

The clonotype was recovered from a human donor in good health, serving as a control. Sequenced material: sorted CD4+, CD8+, or CD8+CD57+ T cells (not recorded which) from PBMCs. The J gene is TRBJ1-1, the V gene TRBV27; D may be TRBD1 (6 bases). CDR3 in amino acids: CASSFGTLLEAFF. Here the CDR3 DNA reads TGTGCCAGCAGTTTTGGGACACTCTTAGAAGCTTTCTTT.